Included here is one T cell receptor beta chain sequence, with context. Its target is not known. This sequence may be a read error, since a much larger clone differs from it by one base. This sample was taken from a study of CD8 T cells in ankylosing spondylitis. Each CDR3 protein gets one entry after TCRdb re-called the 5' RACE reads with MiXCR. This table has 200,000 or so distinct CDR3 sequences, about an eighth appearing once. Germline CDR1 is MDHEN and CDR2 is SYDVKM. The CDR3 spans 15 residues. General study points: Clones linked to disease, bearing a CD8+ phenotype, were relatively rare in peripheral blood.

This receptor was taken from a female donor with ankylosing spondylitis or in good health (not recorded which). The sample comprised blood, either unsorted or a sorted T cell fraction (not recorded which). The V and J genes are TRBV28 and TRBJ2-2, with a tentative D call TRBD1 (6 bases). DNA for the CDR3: TGTGCCAGCACCCGCGGACAGAGAAACACCGAGGAGCTGTTTTTT. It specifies CASTRGQRNTEELFF.